Detailed here is one TCR beta chain. The antigen is not known. This sample was taken from a study of T cell responses to AZD1222 COVID-19 vaccine. Sequencing was performed with immunoSEQ multiplex PCR; in TCRdb, only in-frame clones are kept and a portion is missing. The top ten hold 0.55% of the sample, which has about 270,000 clones, approximately 94% seen once. CDR1 and CDR2 from the germline V gene are MNHEY and SVGAGI. This CDR3 contains 11 residues. The germline V and J ends were trimmed by 8 bases and 6 bases, with 7 bases remaining between them. General study results and limits: Spike as a whole was targeted by vaccine-associated CD4 TCRs, dominant at 160-218 and 743-854.

This sequence joins TRBV6-5 and TRBJ2-2; unclear D gene. This specimen consisted of peripheral blood, obtained 28 days after the second AZD1222 dose. The TCR comes from an adult who received the AZD1222 COVID-19 vaccine. CDR3 coding DNA: TGTGCCAGCCGCAACCCCGGGGAGCTGTTTTTT. It is translated as CASRNPGELFF.